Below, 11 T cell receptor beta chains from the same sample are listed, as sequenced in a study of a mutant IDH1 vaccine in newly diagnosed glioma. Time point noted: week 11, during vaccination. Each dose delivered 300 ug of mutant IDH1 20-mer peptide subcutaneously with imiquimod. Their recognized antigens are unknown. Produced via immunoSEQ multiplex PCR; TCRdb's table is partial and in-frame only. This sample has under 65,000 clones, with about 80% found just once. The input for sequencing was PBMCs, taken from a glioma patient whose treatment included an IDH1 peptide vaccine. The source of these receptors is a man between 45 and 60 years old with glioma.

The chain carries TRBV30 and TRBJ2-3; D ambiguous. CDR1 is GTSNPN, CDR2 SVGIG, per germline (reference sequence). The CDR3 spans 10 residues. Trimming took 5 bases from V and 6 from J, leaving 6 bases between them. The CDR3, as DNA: TGTGCCTGGGAAGCGGATACGCAGTATTTT. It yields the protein CAWEADTQYF. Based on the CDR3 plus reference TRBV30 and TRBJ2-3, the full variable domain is SQTIHQWPATLVQPVGSPLSLECTVEGTSNPNLYWYRQAAGRGLQLLFYSVGIGQISSEVPQNLSASRPQDRQFILSSKKLLLSDSGFYLCAWEADTQYFGPGTRLTVL.

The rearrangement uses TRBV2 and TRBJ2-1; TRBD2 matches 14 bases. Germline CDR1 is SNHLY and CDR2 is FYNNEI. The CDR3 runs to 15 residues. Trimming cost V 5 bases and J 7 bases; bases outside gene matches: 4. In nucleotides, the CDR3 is TGTGCCAGCAGTCAGACTAGCGGGGGGGCTAATGAGCAGTTCTTC. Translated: CASSQTSGGANEQFF.

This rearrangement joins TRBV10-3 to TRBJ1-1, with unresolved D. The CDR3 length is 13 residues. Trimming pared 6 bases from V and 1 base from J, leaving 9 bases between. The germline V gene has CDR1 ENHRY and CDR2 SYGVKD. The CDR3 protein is CAISRGENTEAFF. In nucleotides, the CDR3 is TGTGCCATCAGCCGGGGAGAGAACACTGAAGCTTTCTTT.

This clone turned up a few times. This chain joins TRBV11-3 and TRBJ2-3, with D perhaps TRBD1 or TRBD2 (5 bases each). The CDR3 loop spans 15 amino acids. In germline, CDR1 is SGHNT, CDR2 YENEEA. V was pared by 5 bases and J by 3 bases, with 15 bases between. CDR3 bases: TGTGCCAGCAGCCCAATGGGACCCGGGACAGATACGCAGTATTTT. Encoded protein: CASSPMGPGTDTQYF.

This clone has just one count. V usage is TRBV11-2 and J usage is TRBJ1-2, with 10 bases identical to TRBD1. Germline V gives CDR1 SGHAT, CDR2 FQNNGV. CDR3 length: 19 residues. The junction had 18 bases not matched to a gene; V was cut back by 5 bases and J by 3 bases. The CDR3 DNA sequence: TGTGCCAGCAGCCCTCATCCCTTTAACCTCGGGACAGGGGACTATGGCTACACCTTC. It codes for CASSPHPFNLGTGDYGYTF.

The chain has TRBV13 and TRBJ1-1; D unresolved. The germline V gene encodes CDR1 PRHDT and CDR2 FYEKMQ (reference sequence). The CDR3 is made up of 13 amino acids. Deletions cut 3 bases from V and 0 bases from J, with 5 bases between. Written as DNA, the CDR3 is TGTGCCAGCAGCTTGTACATGAACACTGAAGCTTTCTTT. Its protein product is CASSLYMNTEAFF.

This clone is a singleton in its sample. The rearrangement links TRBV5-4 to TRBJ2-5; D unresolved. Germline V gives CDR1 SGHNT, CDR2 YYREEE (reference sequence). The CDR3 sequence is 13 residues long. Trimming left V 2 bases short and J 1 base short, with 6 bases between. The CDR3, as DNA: TGTGCCAGCAGCTTAGCAGTCCAAGAGACCCAGTACTTC. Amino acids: CASSLAVQETQYF.

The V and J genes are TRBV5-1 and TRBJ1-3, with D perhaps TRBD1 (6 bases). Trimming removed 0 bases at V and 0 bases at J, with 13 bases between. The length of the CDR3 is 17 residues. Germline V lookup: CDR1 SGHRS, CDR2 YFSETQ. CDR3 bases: TGCGCCAGCAGCTTGGCCCAACAGGGATTCTCTGGAAACACCATATATTTT. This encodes CASSLAQQGFSGNTIYF.

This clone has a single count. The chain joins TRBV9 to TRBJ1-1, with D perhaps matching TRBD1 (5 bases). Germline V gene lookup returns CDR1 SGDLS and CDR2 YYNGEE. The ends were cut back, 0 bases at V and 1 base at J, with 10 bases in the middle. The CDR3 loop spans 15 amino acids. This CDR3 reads CASSVGTTPNTEAFF. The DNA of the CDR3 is TGTGCCAGCAGCGTAGGGACAACGCCGAACACTGAAGCTTTCTTT.

The CDR3 sequence is CASSRHPGQEEKLFF. The CDR3 coding sequence is TGTGCCAGCAGCCGCCATCCGGGACAGGAAGAAAAACTGTTTTTT. The chain joins TRBV9 to TRBJ1-4, with 8 bases aligning to TRBD1. J lost 8 bases, V lost 4 bases, and 10 bases had no gene match. CDR1 is SGDLS and CDR2 is YYNGEE in the germline V gene. This CDR3 comprises 15 residues.

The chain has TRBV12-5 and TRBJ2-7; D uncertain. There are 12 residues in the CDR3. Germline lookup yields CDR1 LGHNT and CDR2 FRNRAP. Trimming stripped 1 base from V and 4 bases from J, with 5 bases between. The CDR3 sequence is CASGLGDYEQYF. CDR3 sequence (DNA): TGTGCTAGTGGTTTGGGAGATTACGAGCAGTACTTC.